This T cell receptor (beta chain) was sequenced during a study of graft-versus-host responses after intestinal transplantation. Overall study context: In this cohort, recipients had multivisceral, liver-intestinal, or isolated intestinal transplants. Every recipient had anti-thymocyte globulin induction and around 3 years of tacrolimus plus steroids. Study results and caveats: Allografts of patients with graft-donor T cell macrochimerism showed high graft-versus-host to host-versus-graft clone ratios. Circulating GvH clones peaking coincided with falling HvG clones soon after transplant.

CDR1 WSHSY and CDR2 SAAADI come from the germline V gene. This CDR3 is built from 16 residues. V was pared by 0 bases and J by 1 base, with 11 bases between. Data came from immunoSEQ multiplex PCR; TCRdb stores just in-frame clones and leaves some out. The sample lists approximately 100,000 clones, about 90% seen once, with 0.7% to 0.9% in the top ten. Concerning this clone: Its specificity is unknown.

This clonotype originated in a human donor who received an intestinal transplant. The sequencing here drew on unstimulated CD4+ T cells sorted from spleen or lymph node cells, taken before intestinal transplant. The V gene is TRBV10-2, the J gene TRBJ2-3, with D possibly being TRBD2 (5 bases). The CDR3 DNA sequence: TGCGCCAGCAGTGAGTCTCGGGGTGGGGGCACAGATACGCAGTATTTT. It specifies CASSESRGGGTDTQYF.